This T cell receptor (beta chain) was obtained from a study of T cell responses to AZD1222 COVID-19 vaccine. The CDR3 contains 16 residues. Germline trimming cut 0 bases from V and 10 bases from J; bases unmatched to any gene: 8. Germline V CDR1 and CDR2: LNHNV, YYDKDF (reference sequence). Method: immunoSEQ multiplex PCR; TCRdb's copy keeps in-frame clones and lacks some. The top ten clones hold 2.5% to 3.5% of a sample with approximately 140,000 clones, 92% of them seen once. This TCR came from an adult who received the AZD1222 COVID-19 vaccine. The input for sequencing was peripheral blood, taken 28 days after the second AZD1222 dose. V gene TRBV15 combines with J gene TRBJ1-6; 8 bases are shared with TRBD1. CDR3 sequence: CATSRDLTGGGSPLHF. CDR3 nucleotides: TGTGCCACCAGCAGAGACCTAACAGGGGGAGGATCACCCCTCCACTTT.